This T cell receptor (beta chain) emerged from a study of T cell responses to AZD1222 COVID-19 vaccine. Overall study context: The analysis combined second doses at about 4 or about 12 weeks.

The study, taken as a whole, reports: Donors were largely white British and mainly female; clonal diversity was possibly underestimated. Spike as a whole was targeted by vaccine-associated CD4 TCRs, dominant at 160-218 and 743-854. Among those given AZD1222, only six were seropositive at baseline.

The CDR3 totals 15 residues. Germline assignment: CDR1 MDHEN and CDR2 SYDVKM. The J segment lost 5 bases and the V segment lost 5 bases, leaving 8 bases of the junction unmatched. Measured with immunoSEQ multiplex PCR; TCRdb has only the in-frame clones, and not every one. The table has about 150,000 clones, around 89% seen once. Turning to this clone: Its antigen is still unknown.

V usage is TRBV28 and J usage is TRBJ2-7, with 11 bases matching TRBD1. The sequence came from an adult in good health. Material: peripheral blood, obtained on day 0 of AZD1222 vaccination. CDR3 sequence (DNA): TGTGCCAGCAGTACACCGGGACAGGGGGGAAACGAGCAGTACTTC. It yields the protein CASSTPGQGGNEQYF.